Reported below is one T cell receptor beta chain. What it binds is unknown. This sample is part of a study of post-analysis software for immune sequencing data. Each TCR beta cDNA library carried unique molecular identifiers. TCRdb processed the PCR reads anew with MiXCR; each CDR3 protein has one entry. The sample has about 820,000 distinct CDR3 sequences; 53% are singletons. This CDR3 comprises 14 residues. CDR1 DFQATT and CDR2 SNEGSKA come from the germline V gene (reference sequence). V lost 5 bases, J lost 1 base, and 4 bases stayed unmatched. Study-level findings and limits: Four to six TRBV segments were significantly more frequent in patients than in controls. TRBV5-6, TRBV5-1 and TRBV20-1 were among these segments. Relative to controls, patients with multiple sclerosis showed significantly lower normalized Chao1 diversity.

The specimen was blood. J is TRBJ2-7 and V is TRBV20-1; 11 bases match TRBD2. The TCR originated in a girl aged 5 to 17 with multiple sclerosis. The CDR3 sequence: CSAGSSGRSYEQYF. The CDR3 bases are TGCAGTGCTGGATCTAGCGGGAGGTCCTACGAGCAGTACTTC.